This T cell receptor (beta chain) was retrieved from a study of OX40 agonist ivuxolimab in advanced cancers. Study observations and caveats: Relative to CD4+ cells, CD8+ T cells on average had more expanded clones. Within 6 weeks, CD4+ and CD8+ blood T cells expanded clonally at 0.1 to 3.0 mg/kg. Still undetermined is the antigen specificity of the expanded peripheral T cells.

Blood specimens came from baseline, cycle 4 day 1, and cycle 7 day 1. The V and J ends lost 1 base and 6 bases respectively, with 10 bases between them. Germline V CDR1 and CDR2: SGHTS, YDEGEE. This CDR3 is built from 13 residues. This clone is categorized as medium-sized. What it binds is not known. Here immunoSEQ multiplex PCR was the method, and the copy in TCRdb shows in-frame clones only, minus some. The sample lists 20,000 to 25,000 clones, about 79% occurring once. This chain uses TRBV5-8 with TRBJ1-2; D unresolved. This specimen was CD4+ or CD8+ T cells sorted from blood, taken in a trial of the OX40 agonist ivuxolimab. The TCR was taken from an adult with an advanced solid tumor such as melanoma, head and neck, liver or kidney cancer. CDR3 sequence reads: CASSLSMTNGYTF. CDR3 bases: TGTGCCAGCAGCTTGTCTATGACAAATGGCTACACCTTC.